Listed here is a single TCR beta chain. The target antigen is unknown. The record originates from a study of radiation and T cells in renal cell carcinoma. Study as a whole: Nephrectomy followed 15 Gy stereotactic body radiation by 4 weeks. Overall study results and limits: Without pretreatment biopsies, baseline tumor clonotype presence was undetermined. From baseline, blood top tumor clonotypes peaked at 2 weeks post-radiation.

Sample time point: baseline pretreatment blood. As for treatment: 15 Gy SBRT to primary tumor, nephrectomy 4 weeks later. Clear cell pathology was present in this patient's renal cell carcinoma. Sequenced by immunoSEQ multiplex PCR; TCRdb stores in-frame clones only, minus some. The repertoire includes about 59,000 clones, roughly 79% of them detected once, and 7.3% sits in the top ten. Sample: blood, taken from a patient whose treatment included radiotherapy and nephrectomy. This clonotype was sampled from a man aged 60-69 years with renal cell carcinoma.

DNA for the CDR3: TGTGCCAGTAGATGGAGAGCCGGTGCGCGGGACACCGGGGAGCTGTTTTTT. It translates to CASRWRAGARDTGELFF. V gene TRBV19 combines with J gene TRBJ2-2; TRBD2 might be the D (5 bases). The CDR3 runs 17 residues. Per the germline V gene, CDR1 is LNHDA and CDR2 is SQIVND (reference sequence). With 6 bases removed from V and 3 bases from J, the gap between germline ends came to 20 bases.